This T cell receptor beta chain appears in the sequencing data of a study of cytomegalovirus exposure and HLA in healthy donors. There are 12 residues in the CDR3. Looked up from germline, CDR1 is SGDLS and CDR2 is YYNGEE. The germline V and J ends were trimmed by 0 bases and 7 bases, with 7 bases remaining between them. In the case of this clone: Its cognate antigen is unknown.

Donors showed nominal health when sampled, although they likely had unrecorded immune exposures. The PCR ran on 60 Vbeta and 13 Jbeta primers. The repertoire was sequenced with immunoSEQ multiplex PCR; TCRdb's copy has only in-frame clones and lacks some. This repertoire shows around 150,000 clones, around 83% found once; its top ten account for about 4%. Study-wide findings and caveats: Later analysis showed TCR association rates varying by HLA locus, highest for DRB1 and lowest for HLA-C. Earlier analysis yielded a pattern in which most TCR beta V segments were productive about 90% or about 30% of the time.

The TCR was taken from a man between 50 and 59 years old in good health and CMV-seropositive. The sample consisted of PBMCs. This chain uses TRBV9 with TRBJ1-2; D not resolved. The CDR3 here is CASSVVEGGYTF. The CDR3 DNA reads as TGTGCCAGCAGCGTAGTGGAGGGTGGCTACACCTTC.